This TCR beta chain stems from a study of blood T cell repertoires in COVID-19. As for the study in general: PBMCs, B-cell-depleted T cells, or T cells provided the cDNA or gDNA that made up the material.

From germline, CDR1 is MNHNY and CDR2 SVGAGI (reference sequence). The length of the CDR3 is 13 residues. Between the trimmed V and J ends, which lost 6 bases and 6 bases, there was a span of 12 bases. In the source study's methods: Estimated nucleated cell counts came from reference gene primer amplification. Sequenced by immunoSEQ multiplex PCR; TCRdb stores in-frame clones only, minus some. Clone size and the V and J calls come from that table; the DNA yielded D and trimming. Here the sample spans about 140,000 clones, around 90% being singletons. The chain is built from TRBV6-6 and TRBJ2-4; a weak D match, TRBD2 (5 bases). This sequence originates from a woman aged 55-70 years with acute or convalescent COVID-19. Specimen: peripheral blood. CDR3 nucleotides: TGTGCCAGCAGCGATGGACTGAGAAACATTCAGTACTTC. This encodes CASSDGLRNIQYF.